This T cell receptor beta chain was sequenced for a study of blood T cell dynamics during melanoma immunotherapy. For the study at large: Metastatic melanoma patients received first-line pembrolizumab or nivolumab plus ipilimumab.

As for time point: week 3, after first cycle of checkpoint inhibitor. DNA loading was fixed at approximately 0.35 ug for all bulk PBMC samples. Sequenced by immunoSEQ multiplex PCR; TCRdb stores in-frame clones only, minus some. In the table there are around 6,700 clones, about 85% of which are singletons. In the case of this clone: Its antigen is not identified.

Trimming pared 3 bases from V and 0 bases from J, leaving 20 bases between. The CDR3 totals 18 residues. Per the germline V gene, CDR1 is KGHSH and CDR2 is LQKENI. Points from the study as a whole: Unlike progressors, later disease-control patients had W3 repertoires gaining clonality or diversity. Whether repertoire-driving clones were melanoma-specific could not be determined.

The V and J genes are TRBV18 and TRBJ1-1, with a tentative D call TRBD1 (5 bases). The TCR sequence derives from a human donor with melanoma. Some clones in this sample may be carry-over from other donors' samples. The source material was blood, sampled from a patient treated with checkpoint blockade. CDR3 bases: TGTGCCAGCTCACCCGAAGGAGCAGGGTTTTTGGTGAACACTGAAGCTTTCTTT. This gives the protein CASSPEGAGFLVNTEAFF.